This T cell receptor (beta chain) was obtained from a study of identical twins. This clonotype was detected only a few times. Germline V gene data show CDR1 as SEHNR and CDR2 as FQNEAQ (reference sequence). Trimming took 7 bases from V and 6 from J; bases not matched to a gene: 14. The CDR3 length is 16 residues. TCRdb passed the 5' RACE reads through MiXCR, listing each CDR3 protein once. This repertoire shows about 340,000 distinct CDR3 sequences, approximately 13% found once; its top ten account for 6% to 9%. The same specimen was also included in a second study, on yellow fever vaccine responses in identical twins.

The receptor was derived from a woman aged 18-35 years in good health. Sequences were obtained from CD8+ T cells sorted from blood. V is TRBV7-9 and J is TRBJ2-3, with 9 bases aligning to TRBD2. CDR3 DNA sequence: TGTGCCAGCAACAAGTTGGGGCTAGCGGGGATGGATACGCAGTATTTT. Protein: CASNKLGLAGMDTQYF.